The present TCR beta chain was sequenced within a study of Graves' ophthalmopathy and Graves' hyperthyroidism (dated by TCRdb to between 2018 and 2020). Looking at the study overall: Peripheral blood was collected at initial diagnosis, prior to any treatment. For training and testing, the 100 or so patients in the discovery cohort were randomly divided in a 7:3 ratio. The independent validation cohort included about 19 hyperthyroidism patients plus 17 patients who later progressed from hyperthyroidism to ophthalmopathy. Following sampling, methimazole starting at 30 mg daily was administered to hyperthyroidism patients, and high-dose intravenous methylprednisolone was administered to ophthalmopathy patients. In total, 135 blood samples were TCR-sequenced: under 45 ophthalmopathy, roughly 77 hyperthyroidism and 17 hyperthyroidism-to-ophthalmopathy patients. In more than five hyperthyroidism patients, the T-cell repertoires found in thyroid tissue were compared with those found in blood. To tell Graves' ophthalmopathy apart from Graves' hyperthyroidism, and to predict which patients would progress to ophthalmopathy, the study relied on TCR beta repertoire signatures. To explore V-J signatures that distinguish ophthalmopathy from hyperthyroidism, a discovery set of about a hundred patients was enrolled, made up of 43 with ophthalmopathy and 57 with stable hyperthyroidism. Summary of the overall study and its limitations: Among expanded thyroid clonotypes with frequency above 0.001, most also showed up in blood, which suggests that blood repertoires may reflect the thyroid immune response. Sample size was not statistically predetermined, and group allocation was not concealed from the investigators. In validation, the model predicted ophthalmopathy progression with about 70% sensitivity and approximately 72% specificity; some 13 predicted patients were CT-confirmed with GO in a median of about 6.1 months. In cross-validation, the 13-signature model distinguished ophthalmopathy from stable hyperthyroidism with around 90% sensitivity and roughly 84% specificity, while in the test set the corresponding values were about 80% and 75%.

TCR beta CDR3 regions were amplified from RNA transcripts for repertoire sequencing. The first round of RT-PCR was done with HTBI primers and the Qiagen OneStep RT-PCR kit, and was followed by a second round of multiplex PCR, then size selection and purification. Libraries were sequenced paired-end with 100 bp reads on an Illumina HiSeq2000. The source study handled its data this way. SOAPnuke was used for read processing, and reads with adapters, uncalled bases, a mean Phred below 15, or no exact constant-primer or identifier match were discarded. COPE v1.2.5 was used to merge high-quality paired reads. Each unique nucleotide sequence was treated as a clonotype, and MiTCR v1.1 was used to align the clonotypes to the IMGT TRB V, D and J references. The analysis was limited to V-J combinations with a frequency above 0.0001, which together covered approximately 99% of the repertoires. For each V-J combination, a TCR clonal expansion and chaos score was defined as the ratio of F50 clonal expansion to chaos observed in the TCRdist matrix. Welch's t-statistics and random forest were used to reduce the features to 10 to 15 V-J combinations, which were then used as input to a naive Bayes classifier. Thyroid-blood repertoire similarity was quantified with the Morisita-Horn index. Clones were called with MiXCR by TCRdb after fastp trimmed the public reads at Q25, and only in-frame beta chains were retained. Records with the same CDR3 protein are collapsed into one entry carrying the most frequent genes and DNA. These V and J calls originate from TCRdb's pipeline instead of the authors' own analysis. This sample has under 250,000 distinct CDR3 sequences in its table, and 20% to 25% of those were observed once. The leading ten clones occupy under 55% of the sample.

This clonotype was seen repeatedly, ten times or more. Its antigen has not been determined. No qualities accompany the bases; no much larger clone lies one base away. The germline V gene yields SQVTM for CDR1 and ANQGSEA for CDR2. V ends up 3 bases short and J 1 base short, with an unmatched junction base count of 5. Spanning cysteine to phenylalanine, the CDR3 consists of 15 amino acids. Only the CDR3 DNA stays, 45 bases, in frame from base 1. Ophthalmopathy patients had moderately to severely active disease, Clinical Activity Score of at least 3, NOSPECS grade of at least 4, and disease duration under 3 months. Patients with other autoimmune diseases, uncontrolled infections, pregnancy or lactation were excluded from the study. Clinical symptoms, serum thyroxine, TRAb, thyroid ultrasound and orbital computed tomography formed the basis of the diagnosis. Using Ficoll-Paque density gradient centrifugation, PBMCs were isolated from roughly 9.2 ml of fresh peripheral blood. Trizol reagent was used to extract the total RNA, and its quality was then checked on an Agilent 2100 Bioanalyzer.

The sequenced material came from peripheral blood. Here the chain combines TRBV29-1 and TRBJ2-5, with 10 bases matching TRBD2. This clonotype was obtained from a woman aged 45-65 years with Graves' ophthalmopathy. Donor details come from another sample of the same person, matched by shared clones. CDR3 region: CSVDAAGGVQETQYF. At the DNA level, the sequence is TGCAGCGTTGATGCAGCGGGAGGGGTCCAAGAGACCCAGTACTTC.